This T cell receptor beta chain originates from a study of CD8 T cells in ankylosing spondylitis. This clonotype was counted ten times or more. Its antigen is as yet unknown. It was by quantitative 5'-RACE with molecular barcodes that TCR beta libraries were made. TCRdb re-called the 5' RACE reads with MiXCR, one entry per CDR3 protein. This sample has some 200,000 distinct CDR3 sequences; 15% to 20% occur once, and the top ten carry 4.3%. CDR3 size: 12 residues. After removal of 7 bases from V and 6 bases from J, the junction contained 5 bases not matched to a gene. Germline V CDR1 and CDR2: SQVTM, ANQGSEA. Study outcomes and limitations: Disease-linked clones displayed a CD8+ phenotype and appeared relatively rarely in peripheral blood. Among TCR beta sequences, a motif of several highly homologous variants appeared characteristic of ankylosing spondylitis blood. Reportedly, disease-linked clones are significantly enriched in ankylosing spondylitis patients' matched synovial fluid.

The chain recombines TRBV29-1 with TRBJ2-1, with TRBD1 matching 8 bases. Sequenced sample: blood, either unsorted or a sorted T cell fraction (not recorded which). The receptor's source is a male donor between 5 and 35 years old with ankylosing spondylitis or in good health (not recorded which). The chain's CDR3 is CSAGRGPNEQFF. The CDR3 DNA sequence: TGCAGCGCAGGCAGGGGGCCCAATGAGCAGTTCTTC.